This T cell receptor (beta chain) was obtained from a study of OX40 agonist ivuxolimab in advanced cancers. Comments on this clone: Antigen specificity is unknown.

Profiling relied on immunoSEQ multiplex PCR, and the TCRdb table lists in-frame clones only, not all of them. The top ten clones hold under 0.35% of a sample with tens of thousands of clones, roughly 89% of them seen once. The V gene lost 1 base and the J gene lost 9 bases, with 13 bases spanning the gap. Germline assignment: CDR1 SGHNT and CDR2 YENEEA. The CDR3 contains 14 residues. Study-wide results and caveats: At doses 0.1 to 3.0 mg/kg, CD4+ and CD8+ clones expanded. The investigators did not determine what antigen specificity the expanded peripheral T cells had.

The sequenced sample was CD4+ or CD8+ T cells sorted from blood, obtained in a trial of the OX40 agonist ivuxolimab. The receptor was derived from an adult with an advanced solid tumor such as melanoma, head and neck, liver or kidney cancer. The chain uses TRBV11-3 and TRBJ2-1; perhaps TRBD1 as D (5 bases). CDR3 sequence (DNA): TGTGCCAGCAGCTTAGTCCAAGGGGTTGGTGAGCAGTTCTTC. It encodes CASSLVQGVGEQFF.